The present entry profiles one TCR beta chain with its context. This sample was included in a study of technical replicates of blood from a handful of donors. Only in-frame clones appear in the TCRdb table, and some are missing; sequencing was by immunoSEQ multiplex PCR. The data contain about 75,000 clones, approximately 96% of them singletons. The sample taken for sequencing was T cells isolated from PBMCs. This receptor was identified in a human donor in good health.

The CDR3 is CASSLGQGKSYEQYF. DNA of the CDR3: TGTGCCAGCAGCCTCGGACAGGGGAAGTCCTACGAGCAGTACTTC. The chain carries TRBV7-9 and TRBJ2-7; 9 bases are shared with TRBD1. The CDR3 runs to 15 residues. Per germline, CDR1 SEHNR and CDR2 FQNEAQ (reference sequence). The V segment lost 5 bases and the J segment 1 base; nucleotides outside the gene matches: 6.